A single sample is the source of the 18 T cell receptor beta chains below, sequenced in a study of OX40 agonist ivuxolimab in advanced cancers. Produced via immunoSEQ multiplex PCR; TCRdb's table is partial and in-frame only. The sample contains approximately 22,000 clones, roughly 84% of which appear only once. Source: CD4+ or CD8+ T cells sorted from blood, taken in a trial of the OX40 agonist ivuxolimab. The receptors originated from an adult with an advanced solid tumor such as melanoma, head and neck, liver or kidney cancer.

V usage is TRBV28 and J usage is TRBJ1-2, with TRBD1 matching over 7 bases. This CDR3 has 15 amino acids. In germline, CDR1 is MDHEN, CDR2 SYDVKM. V gave up 5 bases and J gave up 4 bases; unmatched junction bases: 10. CDR3 in DNA: TGTGCCAGCAGTCCCCCCAGGGGGAGTGCCTATGGCTACACCTTC. Amino acid sequence: CASSPPRGSAYGYTF.

This chain joins TRBV30 and TRBJ2-7; 8 positions agree with TRBD2. The V gene end was trimmed by 3 bases and the J gene end by 7 bases; junction bases not matched to a gene: 11. Germline assignment: CDR1 GTSNPN and CDR2 SVGIG (reference sequence). The CDR3 runs 14 residues. As DNA, the CDR3 is TGTGCCTGGAGCGCCAGCAGGACGGGAGGGGAGCAGTACTTC. Residues: CAWSASRTGGEQYF.

This chain links TRBV5-6 with TRBJ1-2; weak D call: TRBD1 (6 bases). There are 13 residues in the CDR3. In germline, CDR1 is SGHDT, CDR2 YYEEEE. Trimming stripped 0 bases from V and 6 bases from J, with 9 bases between. CDR3 region: CASSLASGDGYTF. The DNA of the CDR3 is TGTGCCAGCAGCTTGGCCTCAGGGGATGGCTACACCTTC.

The chain uses TRBV7-3 and TRBJ2-5, with TRBD2 identical over 12 bases. The CDR3 has 14 amino acids. J was trimmed by 4 bases and V by 5 bases; bases with no gene match: 2. Germline V lookup: CDR1 SGHTA, CDR2 FQGTGA. Written as DNA, the CDR3 is TGTGCCAGCAGCCCTAGCGGGAGGGCAGAGACCCAGTACTTC. Translating it yields CASSPSGRAETQYF.

This clone was counted only a few times. J is TRBJ1-2 and V is TRBV10-3; TRBD1 might be the D (6 bases). Looked up from germline, CDR1 is ENHRY and CDR2 is SYGVKD. Trimming removed 6 bases at V and 7 bases at J, with 24 bases between. This CDR3 has 16 residues. The CDR3 DNA reads TGTGCCATCAGGGGGGGCAGCCGAAATATATCTTCTGGCTACACCTTC. Translated: CAIRGGSRNISSGYTF.

V is TRBV2 and J is TRBJ2-1; tentative D call: TRBD1 (7 bases). Germline-derived CDR1 and CDR2 are SNHLY and FYNNEI. V shed 7 bases and J shed 4 bases, with 11 bases lying between them. This CDR3 contains 13 residues. DNA of the CDR3: TGTGCCAGCAACAGGGGAGGTTACAATGAGCAGTTCTTC. Amino acids: CASNRGGYNEQFF. The variable domain in full, with the rest retrieved from reference TRBV2 and TRBJ2-1, is EPEVTQTPSHQVTQMGQEVILRCVPISNHLYFYWYRQILGQKVEFLVSFYNNEISEKSEIFDDQFSVERPDGSNFTLKIRSTKLEDSAMYFCASNRGGYNEQFFGPGTRLTVL.

J is TRBJ1-2 and V is TRBV19; TRBD1 aligns across 9 bases. Germline CDR1 and CDR2: LNHDA and SQIVND (reference sequence). Unmatched junction bases numbered 13, after V lost 3 bases and J lost 8 bases. This CDR3 has 16 amino acids. CDR3 sequence reads: CASSIPGQGDLWGYTF. The DNA for the CDR3 is TGTGCCAGTAGTATCCCGGGACAGGGAGATCTATGGGGCTACACCTTC.

CDR3 sequence: CASSPFQWGSSYNEQFF. Here the CDR3 DNA reads TGTGCCAGCTCACCATTCCAGTGGGGAAGCTCCTACAATGAGCAGTTCTTC. The chain couples TRBV18 to TRBJ2-1, with D unresolved. The CDR3 spans 17 residues. Trimming took 2 bases from V and 0 from J, leaving 14 bases between them. Germline values: CDR1 KGHSH, CDR2 LQKENI.

This chain links TRBV25-1 with TRBJ1-5; D is undetermined. V shed 3 bases and J shed 6 bases, with 9 bases lying between them. This CDR3 has 13 amino acids. Germline CDR1 MGHDK, CDR2 SYGVNS. The chain's CDR3 is CASSERGVQPQHF. CDR3 DNA sequence: TGTGCCAGCAGTGAGCGCGGGGTTCAGCCCCAGCATTTT. The full variable domain, with the rest looked up from reference TRBV25-1 and TRBJ1-5, is EADIYQTPRYLVIGTGKKITLECSQTMGHDKMYWYQQDPGMELHLIHYSYGVNSTEKGDLSSESTVSRIRTEHFPLTLESARPSHTSQYLCASSERGVQPQHFGDGTRLSIL.

V is TRBV9 and J is TRBJ2-2; 8 nucleotides agree with TRBD2. The germline V gene encodes CDR1 SGDLS and CDR2 YYNGEE. V was pared by 4 bases and J by 4 bases, with 12 bases of the junction left unmatched. The CDR3 is 17 amino acids. CDR3 amino acids: CASSITQAGVSTGELFF. CDR3 sequence (DNA): TGTGCCAGCAGCATAACTCAAGCGGGGGTGAGCACCGGGGAGCTGTTTTTT.

This clone was found once. The gene calls are TRBV28 and TRBJ2-1; the D gene is possibly TRBD2 (6 bases). CDR3 length equals 14 residues. V was trimmed by 4 bases and J by 6 bases, leaving 13 bases between them. Germline loops: CDR1 MDHEN, CDR2 SYDVKM. The CDR3 DNA is TGTGCCAGCAGTTCCCCCACTAGCTTCAATGAGCAGTTCTTC. Translating gives CASSSPTSFNEQFF.

A word on this clone: One end of the junction does not line up with germline, which may come from a read error. V usage is TRBV7-7 and J usage is TRBJ2-1; a possible D gene is TRBD1 (5 bases). This CDR3 region has 14 residues. The germline V gene has CDR1 SSHAT and CDR2 FNYEAQ (reference sequence). This CDR3 reads CASSLDGRDGEQFF. The CDR3 coding sequence is TGTGCTAGCAGCTTAGATGGCAGGGATGGTGAGCAGTTCTTC.

V usage is TRBV7-3 and J usage is TRBJ1-2; D is ambiguous. This CDR3 is 16 amino acids long. Between the trimmed V and J ends, which lost 0 bases and 8 bases, there was a span of 19 bases. CDR1 SGHTA and CDR2 FQGTGA come from the germline V gene. In DNA, the CDR3 is TGTGCCAGCAGCTTAACCCCACGGGCTGAGCAATCGGGCTACACCTTC. This gives the protein CASSLTPRAEQSGYTF.

CDR3 sequence reads: CASSQDRAGGSYGYTF. CDR3 nucleotides: TGTGCCAGCAGCCAAGATAGGGCAGGTGGGAGCTATGGCTACACCTTC. The genes are TRBV5-5 and TRBJ1-2; no firm D call. The CDR3 runs 16 residues. Trimming removed 4 bases at V and 4 bases at J, with 20 bases between. Looked up from germline, CDR1 is SGHKS and CDR2 is YYEKEE (reference sequence). Together with reference TRBV5-5 and TRBJ1-2, the CDR3 gives the full variable domain: DAGVTQSPTHLIKTRGQQVTLRCSPISGHKSVSWYQQVLGQGPQFIFQYYEKEERGRGNFPDRFSARQFPNYSSELNVNALLLGDSALYLCASSQDRAGGSYGYTFGSGTRLTVV.

As DNA, the CDR3 is TGCGCCAGCAGCTTATTTCAGGGGTCTCGCCAAGAGACCCAGTACTTC. Translated: CASSLFQGSRQETQYF. The chain combines TRBV5-1 with TRBJ2-5; tentative D call: TRBD1 (6 bases). The length of the CDR3 is 16 residues. Trimming removed 2 bases from V and 1 base from J, with 15 bases in between. CDR1 and CDR2 from the germline V gene are SGHRS and YFSETQ.

The sample holds one count of this clone. The rearrangement uses TRBV20-1 and TRBJ2-5, with no clear D. This CDR3 contains 11 residues. The V gene lost 6 bases and the J gene lost 4 bases, with 9 bases spanning the gap. Germline CDR1 is DFQATT and CDR2 is SNEGSKA (reference sequence). Here the CDR3 reads CSAPEGETQYF. The CDR3 bases are TGCAGTGCCCCAGAAGGAGAGACCCAGTACTTC.

The rearrangement uses TRBV30 and TRBJ2-1; possible D gene TRBD2, 5 bases. Germline V gene sequence: CDR1 GTSNPN, CDR2 SVGIG (reference sequence). V lost 8 bases and J lost 8, with 13 bases in between. The length of the CDR3 is 11 residues. The CDR3 DNA reads TGTGCCGAGGGTGGGGTCCATGAGCAGTTCTTC. The encoded protein is CAEGGVHEQFF.

The V and J genes are TRBV2 and TRBJ1-2, with 8 bases identical to TRBD1. The V segment lost 2 bases and the J segment 0 bases; nucleotides outside the gene matches: 14. Germline loops: CDR1 SNHLY, CDR2 FYNNEI. The length of the CDR3 is 19 residues. CDR3 sequence (DNA): TGTGCCAGCAGTGAAAGGGCAGGGGGCGCGCCGGGCACTAACTATGGCTACACCTTC. It encodes CASSERAGGAPGTNYGYTF.